One sample yielded the 23 T cell receptor beta chains listed below, sequenced in a study of T cells after yellow fever vaccination. TCRdb used MiXCR to reprocess the 5' RACE reads, holding one entry per CDR3 protein. The data contain just under 600,000 distinct CDR3 sequences, about 14% of them singletons. The sequencing here drew on PBMCs, taken on the day of the yellow fever booster vaccination. The receptor set was obtained from a man younger than 40 who received the YFV17D yellow fever vaccine.

This clonotype was seen a handful of times. The V call is TRBV27, the J call TRBJ2-1; 8 bases are a match to TRBD2. The CDR3 is 14 residues long. Trimming took 7 bases from V and 4 from J; bases not matched to a gene: 6. Germline CDR1 MNHEY, CDR2 SMNVEV (reference sequence). CDR3 coding DNA: TGTGCCAGCACCCCTAGCGGGCCATACAATGAGCAGTTCTTC. This gives the protein CASTPSGPYNEQFF.

The J gene is TRBJ2-1, the V gene TRBV7-2, with D hard to call. The germline CDR1 and CDR2 sequences are SGHTA and FQGNSA. The germline V and J ends were trimmed by 7 bases and 1 base, with 14 bases remaining between them. The CDR3 consists of 15 residues. The chain's CDR3 is CASTFSSFSYNEQFF. For the CDR3, the DNA is TGTGCCAGCACCTTTAGTAGTTTTTCCTACAATGAGCAGTTCTTC.

This clonotype came up many times. The V call is TRBV28, the J call TRBJ1-5; D is uncertain. Trimming pared 5 bases from V and 6 bases from J, leaving 20 bases between. The CDR3 has 16 residues. CDR1 and CDR2 from the germline V gene are MDHEN and SYDVKM. CDR3 protein: CASSPISDPSLQPQHF. The CDR3 nucleotides read TGTGCCAGCAGTCCAATATCCGATCCGTCTCTTCAGCCCCAGCATTTT.

There are many counts of this clonotype. The DNA for the CDR3 is TGTGCCAGCAGTCGCCTAGTCTTGCGGGCGGGCCAGAGGGAGCAGTTCTTC. As protein: CASSRLVLRAGQREQFF. The chain joins TRBV28 to TRBJ2-1; TRBD2 might be the D (5 bases). Trimming removed 5 bases from V and 10 bases from J, with 27 bases in between. This CDR3 is built from 17 residues. Germline values: CDR1 MDHEN, CDR2 SYDVKM. Drawing the rest from reference TRBV28 and TRBJ2-1, the complete variable domain is DVKVTQSSRYLVKRTGEKVFLECVQDMDHENMFWYRQDPGLGLRLIYFSYDVKMKEKGDIPEGYSVSREKKERFSLILESASTNQTSMYLCASSRLVLRAGQREQFFGPGTRLTVL.

This clonotype has just a few counts. The chain carries TRBV6-6 and TRBJ1-2, with D perhaps TRBD1 (5 bases). Trimming removed 8 bases from V and 4 bases from J, with 11 bases in between. The germline V gene has CDR1 MNHNY and CDR2 SVGAGI (reference sequence). The length of the CDR3 is 12 residues. The CDR3 protein is CASGAGGYGYTF. As DNA, the CDR3 is TGTGCCAGCGGGGCAGGAGGCTATGGCTACACCTTC.

This clonotype occurred many times. The chain joins TRBV6-1 to TRBJ2-5, with D perhaps TRBD1 (7 bases). V was pared by 7 bases and J by 2 bases, with 20 bases between. The CDR3 contains 16 residues. CDR1 MNHNS and CDR2 SASEGT come from the germline V gene. CDR3 sequence reads: CASKRAGGLGQETQYF. The CDR3 DNA is TGTGCCAGCAAGAGAGCAGGGGGACTTGGTCAAGAGACCCAGTACTTC.

The chain combines TRBV6-5 with TRBJ1-1, with TRBD1 matching over 12 bases. CDR3 length: 16 amino acids. V dropped 0 bases and J dropped 4; count of bases not matched to a gene: 3. The germline gives CDR1 MNHEY, CDR2 SVGAGI. DNA for the CDR3: TGTGCCAGCAGTTACTCTAGGGACAGGGGGCTCACTGAAGCTTTCTTT. This gives the protein CASSYSRDRGLTEAFF.

The rearrangement uses TRBV6-2 or TRBV6-3 and TRBJ1-5; no reliable D call. The CDR3 runs to 19 residues. The germline gives CDR1 MNHEY, CDR2 SVGEGT. Trimming took off 0 bases at V and 4 bases at J, with 22 bases between the two ends. This CDR3 reads CASSYSNDRSSAPNQPQHF. In DNA, the CDR3 is TGTGCCAGCAGTTACTCGAACGACCGGTCTTCGGCACCAAATCAGCCCCAGCATTTT.

This sequence joins TRBV2 and TRBJ1-6, with D perhaps matching TRBD1 (5 bases). Germline-derived CDR1 and CDR2 are SNHLY and FYNNEI. V was trimmed by 5 bases and J by 12 bases, leaving 11 bases between them. The CDR3 sequence is 12 residues long. CDR3 protein: CASSRDVQPLHF. CDR3 in DNA: TGTGCCAGCAGTAGGGACGTCCAACCCCTCCACTTT.

This clonotype was recorded a few times. V usage is TRBV5-4 and J usage is TRBJ2-7; TRBD2 aligns across 13 bases. Germline V gene data show CDR1 as SGHNT and CDR2 as YYREEE (reference sequence). Trimming took 4 bases from V and 4 from J; bases not matched to a gene: 8. This CDR3 comprises 16 residues. The CDR3 DNA reads TGTGCCAGCAGCCCCGGGACTAGCGGGGAAGGTTACGAGCAGTACTTC. This codes for CASSPGTSGEGYEQYF.

The chain links TRBV5-1 to TRBJ1-2, with a weak D call TRBD1 (6 bases). This CDR3 spans 14 amino acids. The ends were cut back, 0 bases at V and 4 bases at J, with 10 bases in the middle. CDR1 SGHRS and CDR2 YFSETQ come from the germline V gene. CDR3: CASSLEQGIYGYTF. Written as DNA, the CDR3 is TGCGCCAGCAGCTTGGAGCAGGGGATCTATGGCTACACCTTC.

The sample holds many counts of this clonotype. The rearrangement uses TRBV5-4 and TRBJ2-3, with a weak D call TRBD1 (6 bases). V lost 4 bases and J 0 bases, leaving 18 bases between the germline ends. Germline V lookup: CDR1 SGHNT, CDR2 YYREEE (reference sequence). This CDR3 spans 17 amino acids. The DNA of the CDR3 is TGTGCCAGCAGCGTCCCAGGGGAACGATATAGCACAGATACGCAGTATTTT. Protein sequence: CASSVPGERYSTDTQYF.

This chain connects TRBV7-2 to TRBJ2-1, with D maybe TRBD2 (6 bases). The V and J ends lost 5 bases and 12 bases respectively, with 17 bases between them. The CDR3 has 13 amino acids. Germline V lookup: CDR1 SGHTA, CDR2 FQGNSA. DNA for the CDR3: TGTGCCAGCAGCACCACTCCCGGACTACCGCAGTTCTTC. Amino acid sequence: CASSTTPGLPQFF.

In its sample, this clonotype was seen a few times. J is TRBJ2-7 and V is TRBV4-3; 10 bases are a match to TRBD1. This CDR3 is 15 amino acids long. Per germline, CDR1 LGHNA and CDR2 YSLEER. V shed 0 bases, J shed 4 bases, and the junction held 3 bases outside the gene matches. As DNA, the CDR3 is TGCGCCAGCAGCCAAGACCGGGACAGGGGATACGAGCAGTACTTC. It translates to CASSQDRDRGYEQYF.

V usage is TRBV24-1 and J usage is TRBJ2-2; D is ambiguous. This CDR3 comprises 16 residues. V was clipped by 4 bases and J by 0 bases, with 11 bases between them. CDR1 and CDR2 from the germline V gene are KGHDR and SFDVKD. The CDR3 coding sequence is TGTGCCACCAGTGACTCCAGGACCGCGAACACCGGGGAGCTGTTTTTT. Translated: CATSDSRTANTGELFF.

The V and J genes are TRBV20-1 and TRBJ1-2; D not certain. This CDR3 is built from 13 residues. The germline V gene encodes CDR1 DFQATT and CDR2 SNEGSKA (reference sequence). V was clipped by 6 bases and J by 4 bases, with 15 bases between them. CDR3 nucleotide sequence: TGCAGTGCCGTGGACGGAACCCCCTATGGCTACACCTTC. This sequence encodes CSAVDGTPYGYTF.

This clonotype was seen many times. This rearrangement joins TRBV28 to TRBJ2-7; the D is unclear. Between the trimmed V and J ends, which lost 3 bases and 2 bases, there was a span of 8 bases. Germline CDR1 MDHEN, CDR2 SYDVKM. This CDR3 comprises 13 residues. The CDR3 is CASSLSPTYEQYF. In DNA form, the CDR3 reads TGTGCCAGCAGTTTGTCACCTACCTACGAGCAGTACTTC.

This clonotype has only a few counts. This sequence joins TRBV24-1 and TRBJ2-1; 9 bases match TRBD2. CDR1 KGHDR and CDR2 SFDVKD come from the germline V gene. This CDR3 contains 17 residues. Trimming cost V 2 bases and J 4 bases; bases outside gene matches: 8. The DNA for the CDR3 is TGTGCCACCAGTGATTCGCCGGGACTAGCAGAGTACAATGAGCAGTTCTTC. This translates into CATSDSPGLAEYNEQFF.

This clonotype was seen more than once but under ten times. The chain carries TRBV5-1 and TRBJ2-2; a possible D gene is TRBD1 (6 bases). CDR3 length equals 14 residues. Germline V lookup: CDR1 SGHRS, CDR2 YFSETQ. Trimming shortened V by 1 base and J by 6 bases, and 10 bases separated the two germline ends. DNA of the CDR3: TGCGCCAGCAGCTTGTCAGGGGATTCCGGGGAGCTGTTTTTT. Protein: CASSLSGDSGELFF. The full variable domain, its missing parts supplied by reference TRBV5-1 and TRBJ2-2, is KAGVTQTPRYLIKTRGQQVTLSCSPISGHRSVSWYQQTPGQGLQFLFEYFSETQRNKGNFPGRFSGRQFSNSRSEMNVSTLELGDSALYLCASSLSGDSGELFFGEGSRLTVL.

This clonotype was observed at least ten times. The chain links TRBV5-1 to TRBJ1-5; 7 bases map to TRBD1. CDR3 length equals 13 residues. CDR1 is SGHRS and CDR2 is YFSETQ in the germline V gene. V lost 4 bases to trimming and J lost 7 bases; unmatched junction nucleotides: 5. CDR3 sequence reads: CASSVTGQQPQHF. CDR3 nucleotides: TGCGCCAGCAGCGTGACAGGGCAACAGCCCCAGCATTTT.

This clonotype was detected only a few times. This chain connects TRBV5-8 to TRBJ2-5; 10 nucleotides align to TRBD1. The germline gives CDR1 SGHTS, CDR2 YDEGEE. The CDR3 consists of 16 residues. The V and J ends lost 4 bases and 2 bases, in that order; junction bases with no gene match: 8. In DNA form, the CDR3 reads TGTGCCAGCAGCCGGACAGGGGGGAACCTACAAGAGACCCAGTACTTC. Translation: CASSRTGGNLQETQYF. Full variable domain (outside the CDR3, taken from reference TRBV5-8 and TRBJ2-5): EAGVTQSPTHLIKTRGQQATLRCSPISGHTSVYWYQQALGLGLQFLLWYDEGEERNRGNFPPRFSGRQFPNYSSELNVNALELEDSALYLCASSRTGGNLQETQYFGPGTRLLVL.

This clonotype was found a few times. The chain combines TRBV6-2 or TRBV6-3 with TRBJ2-2, with 7 bases that match TRBD2. V gave up 7 bases and J gave up 6 bases; unmatched junction bases: 8. CDR3 length equals 14 residues. Germline loops: CDR1 MNHEY, CDR2 SVGEGT. The CDR3 DNA sequence: TGTGCCAGCACCGGAGCGGGACGAGCCGGGGAGCTGTTTTTT. Its protein product is CASTGAGRAGELFF.

The chain couples TRBV28 to TRBJ1-1; D unresolved. Germline values: CDR1 MDHEN, CDR2 SYDVKM. The ends were cut back, 10 bases at V and 1 base at J, with 10 bases in the middle. The CDR3 length is 12 residues. CDR3 in amino acids: CATSSWNTEAFF. In DNA, the CDR3 is TGTGCCACTTCGAGTTGGAACACTGAAGCTTTCTTT.